What follows are 2 T cell receptor beta chains derived from one specimen sequenced in a study of CD8 T cells in Susac syndrome. Roughly 0.45 to 1 ug RNA was reverse transcribed with random hexamers. TCRdb reprocessed the immunoSEQ multiplex PCR reads with MiXCR, giving one entry per CDR3 protein. The top ten hold over 0.095% of the sample, which has roughly 300,000 distinct CDR3 sequences, about 88% seen once. The source material was CD8+ T cells from PBMCs. The receptor source for this set is a human donor with multiple sclerosis.

The J gene is TRBJ2-7, the V gene TRBV7-9, with D hard to call. Per the germline V gene, CDR1 is SEHNR and CDR2 is FQNEAQ (reference sequence). V lost 4 bases, J lost 3 bases, and 7 bases lay in between. The CDR3 is made up of 12 amino acids. The CDR3 here is CASSSNNYEQYF. CDR3 sequence (DNA): TGTGCCAGCAGCTCCAACAACTACGAGCAGTACTTC. Based on the CDR3 plus reference TRBV7-9 and TRBJ2-7, the full variable domain is DTGVSQNPRHKITKRGQNVTFRCDPISEHNRLYWYRQTLGQGPEFLTYFQNEAQLEKSRLLSDRFSAERPKGSFSTLEIQRTEQGDSAMYLCASSSNNYEQYFGPGTRLTVT.

The chain couples TRBV20-1 to TRBJ2-7; 7 bases map to TRBD1. V shed 5 bases, J shed 4 bases, and the junction held 11 bases outside the gene matches. In germline, CDR1 is DFQATT, CDR2 SNEGSKA (reference sequence). The CDR3 contains 14 residues. The CDR3 region has the DNA TGCAGTGCTCGCCACCGGGACAGTCTATACGAGCAGTACTTC. Its protein is CSARHRDSLYEQYF.